This T cell receptor beta chain was identified in a study of T cell clonotyping in hematopoietic cell transplantation. The repertoire was sequenced with immunoSEQ multiplex PCR; TCRdb's copy has only in-frame clones and lacks some. The sample records some 7,000 clones, nearly 99% being singletons. CDR3 size: 16 residues. Germline CDR1 and CDR2: SGHDT and YYEEEE. J gave up 4 bases and V 0 bases, and 6 bases lay outside the gene matches. Samples: about 28 days before transplant, then days 30, 100 and 180 after. As to this clone: The antigen is undetermined.

The study's findings and limits: No sorting was done, leaving CD4 and CD8 contributions mixed. Broader posttransplant TCR repertoire diversity was predicted by graft donor and pretransplant recipient Inverse Simpson Index values. After transplant, recipient diversity fell while pathologically expanded clonotypes grew through day 180.

The starting material was PBMCs, obtained 30 days after allogeneic stem cell transplant. The chain links TRBV5-6 to TRBJ1-3, with 8 bases identical to TRBD1. The TCR comes from a male patient in his sixties or seventies who had an allogeneic stem cell transplant from a related donor, so the T cells may come from the graft donor. Some clones in this sample may be carry-over from other donors' samples. The CDR3 protein is CASSLVRQGIGNTIYF. DNA of the CDR3: TGTGCCAGCAGCTTGGTACGACAGGGGATCGGAAACACCATATATTTT. Using reference TRBV5-6 and TRBJ1-3 for the parts outside the CDR3, the full variable domain is DAGVTQSPTHLIKTRGQQVTLRCSPKSGHDTVSWYQQALGQGPQFIFQYYEEEERQRGNFPDRFSGHQFPNYSSELNVNALLLGDSALYLCASSLVRQGIGNTIYFGEGSWLTVV.